Below, 2 T cell receptor beta chains from the same sample are listed, as sequenced in a study of tumor-infiltrating lymphocytes in primary liver carcinoma. The template, about 510 ng total RNA, yielded TCR beta cDNA made with a constant-region primer. Slightly modified ARM-PCR with three nested multiplex PCR rounds yielded TCR beta libraries. A C-beta reverse primer and TRBV1-TRBV30 forward primers served in each of the first two PCR rounds, at around 10 cycles apiece. One entry per CDR3 protein results from TCRdb running MiXCR on the multiplex PCR reads. The table has about 310,000 distinct CDR3 sequences, 65% seen once; the top ten hold approximately 9%. They got blood RNA out of unsorted whole blood and also pulled out germline DNA. Sample: peripheral blood. The receptor set was obtained from a man aged 35 to 55 with primary liver carcinoma and hepatitis B virus infection.

About this clonotype itself: Here the CDR3 omits its conserved ending phenylalanine or tryptophan, so a read error is the likely source. The V gene is TRBV12-3 or TRBV12-4, the J gene TRBJ2-2, with a weak D call TRBD1 (5 bases). This CDR3 is 13 amino acids long. The CDR3 DNA is TGTACCAGCAGTTATAGACAGTTTGGGGAGCTGTTTTCT. This translates into CTSSYRQFGELFS.

Of note for this clonotype: The junction shows a germline mismatch at one end, possibly a read error. This rearrangement joins TRBV5-5 to TRBJ1-4, with a weak D call TRBD1 (5 bases). CDR1 and CDR2 (germline): SGHKS, YYEKEE (reference sequence). The CDR3 has 14 amino acids. The CDR3 loop is CASSPGTLEEKLSF. CDR3 nucleotides: TGTGCCAGCAGCCCCGGGACCCTGGAGGAAAAACTGTCTTTT.